This note documents a single T cell receptor (beta chain) sequence. The entry originates in a study of beta chain features in type 1 diabetes. Only one heparinised blood draw was taken per donor, and its volume averaged about 116 mL. The authors sorted CD4+ naive, central memory, regulatory and stem cell-like memory cells via CD45RO/CCR7/CD25/CD127/CD95/CD27. Trimming stripped 1 base from V and 2 bases from J, with 14 bases between. The CDR3 covers 17 residues. CDR1 SGHDN and CDR2 FVKESK come from the germline V gene. The study reverse transcribed the entire isolated RNA, so it sequenced expressed TCRB transcripts. The method was immunoSEQ multiplex PCR; TCRdb's version includes in-frame clones alone and lacks a portion of them. The sample contains about 350,000 clones, roughly a fifth of which appear only once.

The sequence came from a woman under 30 in good health. Sequenced input: naive CD4+ T cells from blood. This chain uses TRBV14 with TRBJ2-2, with D maybe TRBD1 (6 bases). CDR3 loop: CASSQASGTFNTGELFF. The CDR3 nucleotides read TGTGCCAGCAGCCAAGCGTCCGGGACATTTAACACCGGGGAGCTGTTTTTT.